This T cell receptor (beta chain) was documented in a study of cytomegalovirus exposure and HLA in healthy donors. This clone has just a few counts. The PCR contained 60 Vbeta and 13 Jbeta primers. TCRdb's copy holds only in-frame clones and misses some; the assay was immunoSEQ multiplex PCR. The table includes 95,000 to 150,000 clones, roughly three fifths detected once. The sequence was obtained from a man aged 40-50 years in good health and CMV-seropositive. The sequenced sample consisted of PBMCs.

The CDR3 loop reads CASSASGTSADTQYF. The CDR3 nucleotides read TGTGCCAGCAGCGCCTCCGGGACTAGCGCTGATACGCAGTATTTT. The chain employs TRBV9 and TRBJ2-3; 10 positions agree with TRBD2. V trimming: 3 bases; J trimming: 6 bases; junction bases outside the gene matches: 7. The CDR3 runs 15 residues. Germline CDR1 and CDR2: SGDLS and YYNGEE.